This TCR beta chain appears in the sequencing data of a study of shared clonotypes between healthy human individuals. About the study: CD4 naive and memory got three plates each, CD8 naive two, CD8 memory one. Study-wide results and caveats: Across four donors, naive CD4 shared roughly 5.1%, naive CD8 3.5% to 4%, memory CD4 approximately 2.5%, memory CD8 0.35% to 0.5%.

The trim removed 2 bases at V and 7 bases at J, leaving 9 bases unmatched. This CDR3 region has 16 residues. Germline CDR1 is SGHAT and CDR2 is FQNNGV. Donation came from healthy HIV-negative adults that had no recent acute infections or vaccinations. Template for every sorted-subset replicate PCR totaled approximately 0.2 ug DNA, around 32,000 T cell genomes. Here immunoSEQ multiplex PCR was the method, and the copy in TCRdb shows in-frame clones only, minus some. The sample lists about 1.5 million clones; about 98% were seen once. In regard to this clone: The target antigen is unknown.

The chain combines TRBV11-2 with TRBJ2-2; 8 positions agree with TRBD1. The clonotype comes from a man aged 25 to 40 in good health. The sequenced sample consisted of naive CD4+ T cells sorted from blood. Subset here: CD45RA+ positively selected. DNA of the CDR3: TGTGCCAGCAGCTTAACAAGGCCAGGGGGCGGCGGGGAGCTGTTTTTT. This translates into CASSLTRPGGGGELFF.